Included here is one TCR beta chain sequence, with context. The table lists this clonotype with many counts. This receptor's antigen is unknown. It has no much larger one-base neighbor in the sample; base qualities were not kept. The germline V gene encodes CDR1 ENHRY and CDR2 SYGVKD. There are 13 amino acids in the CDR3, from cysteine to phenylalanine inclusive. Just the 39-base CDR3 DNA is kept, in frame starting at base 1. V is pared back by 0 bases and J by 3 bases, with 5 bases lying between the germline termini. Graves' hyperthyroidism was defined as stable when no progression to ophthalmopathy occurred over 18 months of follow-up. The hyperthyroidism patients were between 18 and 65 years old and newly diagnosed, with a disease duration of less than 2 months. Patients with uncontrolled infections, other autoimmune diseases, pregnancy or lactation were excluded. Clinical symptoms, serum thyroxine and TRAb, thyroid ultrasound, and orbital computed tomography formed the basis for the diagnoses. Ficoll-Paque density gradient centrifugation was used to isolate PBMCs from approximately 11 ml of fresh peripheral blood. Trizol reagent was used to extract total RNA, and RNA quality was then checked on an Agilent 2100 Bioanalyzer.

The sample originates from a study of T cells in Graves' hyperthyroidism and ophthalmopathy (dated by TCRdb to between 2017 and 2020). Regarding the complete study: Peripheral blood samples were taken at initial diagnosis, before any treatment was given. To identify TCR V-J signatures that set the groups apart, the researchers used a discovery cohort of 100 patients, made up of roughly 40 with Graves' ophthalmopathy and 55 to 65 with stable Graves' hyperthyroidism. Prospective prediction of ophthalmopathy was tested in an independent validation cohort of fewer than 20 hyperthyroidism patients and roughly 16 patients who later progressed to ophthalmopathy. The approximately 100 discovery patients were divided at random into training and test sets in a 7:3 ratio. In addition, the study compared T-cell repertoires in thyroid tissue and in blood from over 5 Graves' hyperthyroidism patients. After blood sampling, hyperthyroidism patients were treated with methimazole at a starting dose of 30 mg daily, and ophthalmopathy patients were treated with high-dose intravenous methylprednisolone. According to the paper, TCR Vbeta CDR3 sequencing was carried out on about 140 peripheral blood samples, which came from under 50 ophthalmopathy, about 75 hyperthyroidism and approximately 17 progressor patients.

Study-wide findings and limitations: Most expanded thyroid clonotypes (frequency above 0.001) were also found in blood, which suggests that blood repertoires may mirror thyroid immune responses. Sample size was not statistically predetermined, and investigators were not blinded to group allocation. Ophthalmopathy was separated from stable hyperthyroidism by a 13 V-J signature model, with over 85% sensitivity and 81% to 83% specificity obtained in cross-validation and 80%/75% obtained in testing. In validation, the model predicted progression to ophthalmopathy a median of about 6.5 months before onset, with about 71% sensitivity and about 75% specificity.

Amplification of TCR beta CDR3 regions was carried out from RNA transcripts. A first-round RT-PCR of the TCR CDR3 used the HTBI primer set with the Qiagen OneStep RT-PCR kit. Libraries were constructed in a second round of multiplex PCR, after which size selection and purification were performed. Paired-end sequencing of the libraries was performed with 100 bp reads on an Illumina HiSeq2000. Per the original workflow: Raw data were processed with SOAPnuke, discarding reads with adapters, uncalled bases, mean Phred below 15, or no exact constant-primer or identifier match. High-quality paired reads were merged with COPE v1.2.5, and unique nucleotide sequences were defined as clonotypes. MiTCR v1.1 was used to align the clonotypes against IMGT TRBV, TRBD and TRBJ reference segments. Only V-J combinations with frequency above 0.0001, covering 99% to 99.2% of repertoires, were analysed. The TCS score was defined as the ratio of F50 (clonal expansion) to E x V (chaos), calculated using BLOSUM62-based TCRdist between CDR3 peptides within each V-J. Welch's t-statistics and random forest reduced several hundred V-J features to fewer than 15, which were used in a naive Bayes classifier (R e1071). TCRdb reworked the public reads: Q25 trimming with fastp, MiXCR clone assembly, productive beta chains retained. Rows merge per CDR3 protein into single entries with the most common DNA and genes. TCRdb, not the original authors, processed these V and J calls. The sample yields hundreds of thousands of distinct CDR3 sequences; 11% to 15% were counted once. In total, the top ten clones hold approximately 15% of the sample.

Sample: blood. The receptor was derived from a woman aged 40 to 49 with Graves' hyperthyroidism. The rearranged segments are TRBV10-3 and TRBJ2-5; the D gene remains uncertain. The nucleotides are TGTGCCATCAGTGAGTCTGCGGAAGAGACCCAGTACTTC. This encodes CAISESAEETQYF.